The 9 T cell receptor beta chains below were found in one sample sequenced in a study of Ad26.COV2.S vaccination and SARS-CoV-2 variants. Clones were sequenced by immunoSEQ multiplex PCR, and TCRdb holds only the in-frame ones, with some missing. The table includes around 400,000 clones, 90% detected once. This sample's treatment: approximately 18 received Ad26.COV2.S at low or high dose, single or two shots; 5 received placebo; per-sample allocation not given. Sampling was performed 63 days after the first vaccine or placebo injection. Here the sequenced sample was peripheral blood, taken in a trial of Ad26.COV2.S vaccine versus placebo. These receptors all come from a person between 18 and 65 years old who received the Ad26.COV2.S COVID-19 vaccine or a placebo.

CDR3 region: CASSGLAENIQYF. CDR3 coding DNA: TGTGCCAGCAGTGGGTTAGCGGAAAACATTCAGTACTTC. The genes are TRBV2 and TRBJ2-4, with D tentatively TRBD2 (6 bases). Trimming shortened V by 4 bases and J by 5 bases, and 9 bases separated the two germline ends. The CDR3 covers 13 residues. Germline-derived CDR1 and CDR2 are SNHLY and FYNNEI.

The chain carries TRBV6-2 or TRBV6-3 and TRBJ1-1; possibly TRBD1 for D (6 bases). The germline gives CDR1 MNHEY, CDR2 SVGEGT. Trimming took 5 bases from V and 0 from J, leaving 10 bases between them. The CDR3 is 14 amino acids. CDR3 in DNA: TGTGCCAGCAGTCAGGGGTACTTGAACACTGAAGCTTTCTTT. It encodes CASSQGYLNTEAFF.

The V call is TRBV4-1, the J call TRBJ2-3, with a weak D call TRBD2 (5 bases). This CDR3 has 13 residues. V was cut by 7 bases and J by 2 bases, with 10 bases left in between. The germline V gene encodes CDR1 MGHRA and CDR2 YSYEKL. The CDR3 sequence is CASTPGNTDTQYF. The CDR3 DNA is TGCGCCAGCACCCCGGGGAACACAGATACGCAGTATTTT.

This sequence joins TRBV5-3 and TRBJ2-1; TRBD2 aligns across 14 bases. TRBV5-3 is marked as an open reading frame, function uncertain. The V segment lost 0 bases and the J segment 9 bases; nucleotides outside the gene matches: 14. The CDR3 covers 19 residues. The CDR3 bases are TGTGCCAGAAGCTTGGGGGGACTAGCGGGAGACAAGCAGGTTCTTGAGCAGTTCTTC. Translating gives CARSLGGLAGDKQVLEQFF.

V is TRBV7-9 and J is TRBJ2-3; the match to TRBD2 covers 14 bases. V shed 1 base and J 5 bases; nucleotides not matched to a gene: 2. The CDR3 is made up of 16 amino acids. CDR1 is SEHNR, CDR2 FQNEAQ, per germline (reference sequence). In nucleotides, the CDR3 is TGTGCCAGCAGCTTAGATGGGACTAGCGGGAGAGATACGCAGTATTTT. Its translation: CASSLDGTSGRDTQYF.

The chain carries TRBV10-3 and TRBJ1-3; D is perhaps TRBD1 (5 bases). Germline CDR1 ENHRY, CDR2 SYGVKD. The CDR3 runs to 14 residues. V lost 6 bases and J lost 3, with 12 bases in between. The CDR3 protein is CAISHQGGGNTIYF. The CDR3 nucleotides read TGTGCCATCAGCCACCAGGGAGGTGGAAACACCATATATTTT.

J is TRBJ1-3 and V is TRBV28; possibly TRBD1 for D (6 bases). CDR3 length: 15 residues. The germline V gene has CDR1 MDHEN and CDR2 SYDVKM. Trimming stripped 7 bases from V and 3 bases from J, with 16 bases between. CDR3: CASTVPGTLGNTIYF. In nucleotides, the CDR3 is TGTGCCAGCACCGTCCCCGGGACACTTGGAAACACCATATATTTT.

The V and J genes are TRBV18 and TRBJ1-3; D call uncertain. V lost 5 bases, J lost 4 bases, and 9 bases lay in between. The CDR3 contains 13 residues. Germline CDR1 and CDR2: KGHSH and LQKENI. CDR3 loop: CASSSTQGNTIYF. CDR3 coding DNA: TGTGCCAGCTCATCGACACAGGGAAACACCATATATTTT.

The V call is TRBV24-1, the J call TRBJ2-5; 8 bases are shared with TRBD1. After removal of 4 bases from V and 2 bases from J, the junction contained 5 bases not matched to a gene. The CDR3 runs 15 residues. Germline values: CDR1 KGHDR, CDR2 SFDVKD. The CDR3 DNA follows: TGTGCCACCAGTGACCCTGGGACAGGTCAAGAGACCCAGTACTTC. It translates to CATSDPGTGQETQYF.